The rows below give T cell receptor beta chains drawn from one sample of a study of blood T cells in healthy people across ages. TCRdb called the 5' RACE reads again in MiXCR, with one record for every CDR3 protein. The sample lists roughly 900,000 distinct CDR3 sequences, 45% to 50% occurring once. Sequenced sample: blood. These receptors came from a man in his thirties or forties in good health. The CDR3 runs from the conserved cysteine through the conserved F or W. D genes are given only for firm matches. Clone size is not always given. Where it is, it says once, few, many or a class for expanded clones.

>-|TRBV12-3/TRBV12-4|TRBJ1-1|TRBD1
TGTGCCAGCAGGGGCCGGGGGACAGGGTTCGGGGCTTTCTTT
CASRGRGTGFGAFF
>few|TRBV7-2|TRBJ1-1|-
TGTGCCAGCAGCTTAAGGAGCCTTTTGAACACTGAAGCTTTCTTT
CASSLRSLLNTEAFF
>-|TRBV6-2/TRBV6-3|TRBJ1-5|-
TGTGCCAGCAGTCCATTTGGCGGTTATCAGCCCCAGCATTTT
CASSPFGGYQPQHF
>few|TRBV6-5|TRBJ2-7|-
TGTGCCAGCAGCTTACGGGGACCCAGGGGGGCCTACGAGCAGTACTTC
CASSLRGPRGAYEQYF
>-|TRBV12-3/TRBV12-4|TRBJ1-1|-
TGTGCCAGCAGTTTCGGGATATTGAGAACTGAAGCTTTCTTT
CASSFGILRTEAFF
>-|TRBV7-9|TRBJ1-4|-
TGTGCCAGCAGCTTAGCGTACGAAAAACTGTTTTTT
CASSLAYEKLFF
>many|TRBV12-3/TRBV12-4|TRBJ1-1|-
TGTGCCAGCAGTTTAATGACCGAGTTGAACACTGAAGCTTTCTTT
CASSLMTELNTEAFF
>-|TRBV28|TRBJ1-6|-
TGTGCCAGCAGTTTAGACACTCATAATTCACCCCTCCACTTT
CASSLDTHNSPLHF
>-|TRBV7-2|TRBJ2-1|TRBD2
TGTGCCAGCAGCCGGATGCCTAGCGGGGCCTACAATGAGCAGTTCTTC
CASSRMPSGAYNEQFF
>few|TRBV7-3|TRBJ2-3|TRBD2
TGTGCCAGCAGCCGCGGGGGGTTCACAGATACGCAGTATTTT
CASSRGGFTDTQYF
>-|TRBV7-3|TRBJ2-1|-
TGTGCCAGCAGGGATAGTGCAGGAGGCGGTTACAATGAGCAGTTCTTC
CASRDSAGGGYNEQFF
>few|TRBV7-3|TRBJ2-1|-
TGTGCCAGCAGCTCGATGGGGGGGGCGGGAAATGAGCAGTTCTTC
CASSSMGGAGNEQFF
>-|TRBV5-1|TRBJ1-1|-
TGCGCCAGCAGCTTGGATTCGGGGCGCGCCACTGAAGCTTTCTTT
CASSLDSGRATEAFF
>-|TRBV4-3|TRBJ1-6|-
TGCGCCAGCAGCCAAGAAGTTAGCGAGAATTCACCCCTCCACTTT
CASSQEVSENSPLHF
>few|TRBV11-2|TRBJ2-1|TRBD2
TGTGCCAGCAGTGTCTTGGGACTAGCGGGTCGAGGGCCTGAGCAGTTCTTC
CASSVLGLAGRGPEQFF
>-|TRBV29-1|TRBJ2-5|TRBD1
TGCAGCGTTCTGGGACAGTATCAAGAGACCCAGTACTTC
CSVLGQYQETQYF
>-|TRBV28|TRBJ2-3|TRBD2
TGTGCCAGCTCTCAATTCTTCTCACTAGCGGGGGGCACAGATACGCAGTATTTT
CASSQFFSLAGGTDTQYF
>few|TRBV21-1|TRBJ2-4|-
TGTGCCAGCAGCAACCGGGACAGGGGCTGGGAAAACATTCAGTACTTC
CASSNRDRGWENIQYF
>-|TRBV4-3|TRBJ1-2|TRBD1
TGCGCCAGCAGCCAAGATAATTATGGGACAGGGGGCATCAATGGCTACACCTTC
CASSQDNYGTGGINGYTF
>-|TRBV20-1|TRBJ2-6|-
TGCAGTGCTCAGATGGGGGGAAGCTCTGGGGCCAACGTCCTGACTTTC
CSAQMGGSSGANVLTF
>-|TRBV4-1|TRBJ2-5|-
TGCGCCAGCAGCCTTTGGACAAACAATGAGCAGTACTTC
CASSLWTNNEQYF